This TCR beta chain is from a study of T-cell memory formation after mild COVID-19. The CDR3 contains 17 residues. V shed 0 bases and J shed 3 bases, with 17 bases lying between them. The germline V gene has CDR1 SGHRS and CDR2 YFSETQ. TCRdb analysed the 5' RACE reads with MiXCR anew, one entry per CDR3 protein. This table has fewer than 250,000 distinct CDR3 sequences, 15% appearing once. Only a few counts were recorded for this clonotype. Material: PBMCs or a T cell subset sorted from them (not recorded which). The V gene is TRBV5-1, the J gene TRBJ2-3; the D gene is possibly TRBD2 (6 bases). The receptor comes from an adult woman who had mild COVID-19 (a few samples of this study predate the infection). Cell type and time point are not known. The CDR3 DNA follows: TGCGCCAGCAGCTTGGGAGGAGGTCGGGAGAATACAGATACGCAGTATTTT. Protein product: CASSLGGGRENTDTQYF.